These T cell receptor beta chains were read from a single sample in a study of beta chain features in type 1 diabetes. Repertoires were generated with immunoSEQ multiplex PCR, while TCRdb's copy carries only in-frame clones and drops some. The sample has hundreds of thousands of clones; 11% to 15% are singletons. The sequenced material came from naive CD4+ T cells from blood. Receptor source: a young man with type 1 diabetes. The CDR3 runs from the conserved cysteine through the conserved F or W. D genes are given only for firm matches. Rows give clone size only sometimes, using once, few, many, or a class for an expanded clone.

TGTGCCAGCAGCCAACAGGGACTCACAGATACGCAGTATTTT	CASSQQGLTDTQYF	.	TRBV7-9	TRBJ2-3	.
TGCGCCAGCAGCTCGTCGAGGGGAGGCACCGGGGAGCTGTTTTTT	CASSSSRGGTGELFF	.	TRBV5-1	TRBJ2-2	.
TGTGCCAGCAGCCGTGGACTGAGCCAAGAGACCCAGTACTTC	CASSRGLSQETQYF	.	TRBV6-5	TRBJ2-5	few
TGTGCCAGCAGTCGCCATAGCAATCAGCCCCAGCATTTT	CASSRHSNQPQHF	.	TRBV6-5	TRBJ1-5	.
TGCGCCAGCAGCAGTACCGGGACACTACAAGAGACCCAGTACTTC	CASSSTGTLQETQYF	.	TRBV5-1	TRBJ2-5	.
TGTGCCAGCAGTTTAGGGGACACCCGAGGAGAGCAGTACTTC	CASSLGDTRGEQYF	.	TRBV28	TRBJ2-7	few
TGTGCCAACTTGAACGTCTTGGCAGGGCTAGTCACCTTC	CANLNVLAGLVTF	.	TRBV10-3	TRBJ1-2	.
TGCGCCAGCAGCTCCCCTCTGGGGTTGCGGAGGACTGAAGCTTTCTTT	CASSSPLGLRRTEAFF	.	TRBV5-1	TRBJ1-1	few
TGTGCCTGGAGTGTTTTTGAAGGGGCTCAGCCCCAGCATTTT	CAWSVFEGAQPQHF	.	TRBV30	TRBJ1-5	.
TGTGCCAGCAGGGGGACTAGCGGACAATTCTCTGGGGCCAACGTCCTGACTTTC	CASRGTSGQFSGANVLTF	TRBD2	TRBV28	TRBJ2-6	.
TGCGCCAGCAGCTTTACCGGGACTGAAGGTGAAAAACTGTTTTTT	CASSFTGTEGEKLFF	.	TRBV5-1	TRBJ1-4	.
TGCGCCAGCAGCTTGGCGGGGACTAGCCTATACGAGCAGTACTTC	CASSLAGTSLYEQYF	TRBD2	TRBV5-1	TRBJ2-7	.
TGTGCCAGCTCGCACGACAGTAACTATGGCTACACCTTC	CASSHDSNYGYTF	.	TRBV18	TRBJ1-2	.
TGTGCCAGCTCACCTTCTTATAATTCACCCCTCCACTTT	CASSPSYNSPLHF	.	TRBV18	TRBJ1-6	few
TGCGCCAGCAGCCCTTGGTCCGGGACTAGCGGGGGTCCCACAGATACGCAGTATTTT	CASSPWSGTSGGPTDTQYF	TRBD2	TRBV4-1	TRBJ2-3	.
TGTGCCAGCAGCCCGCTATCGATGAACACTGAAGCTTTCTTT	CASSPLSMNTEAFF	.	TRBV7-2	TRBJ1-1	few
TGTGCCACGGGGGCGCCCCACTATGGCTACACCTTC	CATGAPHYGYTF	.	TRBV28	TRBJ1-2	.
TGTGCCTGGAGTCCCAAGACAGGGGCTAATGAAAAACTGTTTTTT	CAWSPKTGANEKLFF	TRBD1	TRBV30	TRBJ1-4	.
TGTGCCAGCAGACGCGAGGAGACCCAGTACTTC	CASRREETQYF	.	TRBV7-2	TRBJ2-5	few
TGTGCCAGTAAGGATGGCTCTTCGAGCTCCTACGAGCAGTACTTC	CASKDGSSSSYEQYF	.	TRBV19	TRBJ2-7	.
TGTGCCAGCACAGAATACAATGAGCAGTTCTTC	CASTEYNEQFF	.	TRBV2	TRBJ2-1	.
TGTGCCAGCAGACCCCCCGGGGATCGGCGTGGCTACACCTTC	CASRPPGDRRGYTF	.	TRBV6-6	TRBJ1-2	few
TGCAGCGCCAAGACTAGCGGGGAAAGCACAGATACGCAGTATTTT	CSAKTSGESTDTQYF	TRBD2	TRBV29-1	TRBJ2-3	.
TGTGCCAGCAGCCTAAACTATGGCTACACCTTC	CASSLNYGYTF	.	TRBV5-6	TRBJ1-2	.
TGCGCCAGCAGCCAGACAGGGGACTACGAGCAGTACTTC	CASSQTGDYEQYF	TRBD1	TRBV4-1	TRBJ2-7	.
TGTGCCAGCTCACCAGGACAGGGACTCGACTATGGCTACACCTTC	CASSPGQGLDYGYTF	TRBD1	TRBV18	TRBJ1-2	.
TGCGCCAGCAGCCAAGATAGGCAGGGGACCACTGAAGCTTTCTTT	CASSQDRQGTTEAFF	.	TRBV4-3	TRBJ1-1	.
TGCGCCAGCAGCCAGGGACAGCTTTATAATTCACCCCTCCACTTT	CASSQGQLYNSPLHF	TRBD1	TRBV4-3	TRBJ1-6	few
TGTGCCAGCAGCCCACCGGGACTAGCGATTAATGAGCAGTTCTTC	CASSPPGLAINEQFF	TRBD2	TRBV7-3	TRBJ2-1	.
TGTGCCAAAGGGCGACGGTTCTCTGGGGCCAACGTCCTGACTTTC	CAKGRRFSGANVLTF	.	TRBV30	TRBJ2-6	few
TGTGCCAGCAGTTACCCCCTGGGGTCTGGGGCCAACGTCCTGACTTTC	CASSYPLGSGANVLTF	.	TRBV11-2	TRBJ2-6	.
TGTGCCTGGACACAGGGCTATGGCTACACCTTC	CAWTQGYGYTF	.	TRBV30	TRBJ1-2	.